This is a list of T cell receptor beta chains from one sample in a study of blood T cell repertoires in COVID-19. Data came from immunoSEQ multiplex PCR; TCRdb stores just in-frame clones and leaves some out. Found here are about 170,000 clones, about 80% of them singletons; the top ten hold 22%. Sequencing was done on a sample of peripheral blood. Source of these receptors: a woman aged 80 or older with acute or convalescent COVID-19. Both conserved end residues are part of each CDR3. Each record gives: V gene, D gene, J gene, clone size, CDR3 DNA, CDR3 protein. D genes are given only for firm matches. Not all rows give a size; the values are once, few, many and, for expanded clones, a class.

TRBV9	NA	TRBJ2-5	few	TGTGCCAGCAGCCGCGGGACGTCACAAGAGACCCAGTACTTC	CASSRGTSQETQYF
TRBV6-6	NA	TRBJ1-2	NA	TGTGCCAGCAGTTCTCCGACGGGGGGCTATGGCTACACCTTC	CASSSPTGGYGYTF
TRBV7-2	TRBD2	TRBJ2-6	once	TGTGCCAGCAGCTTATCACTAGCGGGAGCTACTGGGGCCAACGTCCTGACTTTC	CASSLSLAGATGANVLTF
TRBV9	NA	TRBJ2-5	NA	TGTGCCAGCAGCGTAGGGGACTGGGGGGAGACCCAGTACTTC	CASSVGDWGETQYF
TRBV9	NA	TRBJ2-2	NA	TGTGCCAGCAGCCCGCCGGGACATGGGCTAAGCGGGGAGCTGTTTTTT	CASSPPGHGLSGELFF
TRBV15	NA	TRBJ1-6	NA	TGTGCCACCACACAGGATTTATCCTATAATTCACCCCTCCACTTT	CATTQDLSYNSPLHF
TRBV19	NA	TRBJ2-5	NA	TGTGCCAGTAGTATAGGAGACTTACAAGAGACCCAGTACTTC	CASSIGDLQETQYF
TRBV12-3/TRBV12-4	NA	TRBJ2-1	NA	TGTGCCAGCAGTTCCTACAGGAATGAGCAGTTCTTC	CASSSYRNEQFF
TRBV5-1	NA	TRBJ1-3	once	TGCGCCAGCAGCTTGGCCTTCGGCTCTGGAAACACCATATATTTT	CASSLAFGSGNTIYF
TRBV7-2	TRBD1	TRBJ2-1	NA	TGTGCCAGCACCCGACAGGGTTTATACAATGAGCAGTTCTTC	CASTRQGLYNEQFF
TRBV24-1	NA	TRBJ2-7	NA	TGTGCCACCAGTGATGGTATTAGGGGGAAGGGCGAGCAGTACTTC	CATSDGIRGKGEQYF
TRBV3-1/TRBV3-2	NA	TRBJ1-3	NA	TGTGCCAGCAGCCAAGATTGGGGCAGCTTCTCTGGAAACACCATATATTTT	CASSQDWGSFSGNTIYF
TRBV7-9	TRBD1	TRBJ2-7	NA	TGTGCCAGCAGCGCCCGGGACAGGGGAGAGGACTACGAGCAGTACTTC	CASSARDRGEDYEQYF
TRBV9	NA	TRBJ2-3	few	TGTGCCAGCAGCGTAGCCAGCAGCCCCGAGGGACGGAGGGGACGCACAGATACGCAGTATTTT	CASSVASSPEGRRGRTDTQYF
TRBV5-5	NA	TRBJ1-3	few	TGTGCCAGCAGTACTTCCATCACCCTTCGGGGTTCTGGAAACACCATATATTTT	CASSTSITLRGSGNTIYF
TRBV12-3/TRBV12-4	TRBD2	TRBJ2-1	NA	TGTGCCAGCGGGCGGGAGGGGGTCGGTGAGCAGTTCTTC	CASGREGVGEQFF
TRBV6-5	TRBD1	TRBJ1-2	NA	TGTGCCAGCAGTTACGGAGGGGGCAGGGAAAACTATGGCTACACCTTC	CASSYGGGRENYGYTF
TRBV6-6	TRBD1	TRBJ1-1	NA	TGTGCCAGCAGTCGGGTAGGGGGCGACACTGAAGCTTTCTTT	CASSRVGGDTEAFF
TRBV2	NA	TRBJ2-1	NA	TGTGCCAGCAGTGTCGCTAGCTCCTACAATGAGCAGTTCTTC	CASSVASSYNEQFF
TRBV5-5	NA	TRBJ1-2	NA	TGTGCCAGCAGCTCAGGCGGGAATGGCTATGGCTACACCTTC	CASSSGGNGYGYTF
TRBV29-1	NA	TRBJ1-4	NA	TGCAGCGTTGCGAGGACAGACTCAACTGAAAAACTGTTTTTT	CSVARTDSTEKLFF
TRBV19	NA	TRBJ1-5	NA	TGTGCCAGTACCGTAGGGGTAGAGACAGCCCAGCATTTT	CASTVGVETAQHF
TRBV7-9	TRBD1	TRBJ2-7	NA	TGTGCCAGCAGCTTAGGAACAGGGGTCTACGAGCAGTACTTC	CASSLGTGVYEQYF
TRBV5-6	TRBD1	TRBJ1-6	NA	TGTGCCAGCAGCTTGGGGGCAGGGGGCCATAATTCACCCCTCCACTTT	CASSLGAGGHNSPLHF
TRBV6-5	TRBD2	TRBJ2-1	NA	TGTGCCACCCTCGGGGGGGTGGTGTATGAGCAGTTCTTC	CATLGGVVYEQFF
TRBV30	TRBD1	TRBJ2-2	NA	TGTGCCTGGTCTAGGGGGACAGGGGGCACCGGGGAGCTGTTTTTT	CAWSRGTGGTGELFF
TRBV19	NA	TRBJ1-2	NA	TGTGCCAGTAGCCCAGGGGCCTATGGCTACACCTTC	CASSPGAYGYTF
TRBV27	NA	TRBJ2-3	few	TGTGCCAGCAGTTTATCAGCGAGCTACACAGATACGCAGTATTTT	CASSLSASYTDTQYF
TRBV5-1	TRBD1	TRBJ2-2	few	TGCGCCAGCAGCTCGACAGGGACCCCCGGGGAGCTGTTTTTT	CASSSTGTPGELFF
TRBV5-1	NA	TRBJ2-7	NA	TGCGCCAGCAGCTTGGGTAGTGCGGGGCAAGTTGGCGAGCAGTACTTC	CASSLGSAGQVGEQYF
TRBV27	TRBD1	TRBJ1-2	NA	TGTGCCAGCAGCCCGGGACAGAACTATGGCTACACCTTC	CASSPGQNYGYTF
TRBV6-1	TRBD1	TRBJ1-5	NA	TGTGCCAGCAGTGAGGGGGACAGGGACAATCAGCCCCAGCATTTT	CASSEGDRDNQPQHF
TRBV30	NA	TRBJ1-3	many	TGTGCCCACTTCGTCGGGGAAGTCGGAAACACCATATATTTT	CAHFVGEVGNTIYF
TRBV6-6	TRBD1	TRBJ1-5	NA	TGTGCCAGCAGCGCGATTACAGGGGTGGAATATCAGCCCCAGCATTTT	CASSAITGVEYQPQHF
TRBV27	NA	TRBJ1-5	NA	TGTGCCAGCAGTTTAAGTTGGGCAGGGCTGGGCAATCAGCCCCAGCATTTT	CASSLSWAGLGNQPQHF
TRBV30	TRBD1	TRBJ1-3	NA	TGTGCCTGGAGTGTAGACAGGGGCTCTGGAAACACCATATATTTT	CAWSVDRGSGNTIYF
TRBV5-1	NA	TRBJ1-3	NA	TGCGCCAGCAGCTCCGCCGACTTCTCTGGAAACACCATATATTTT	CASSSADFSGNTIYF
TRBV5-4	NA	TRBJ2-5	NA	TGTGCCAGCAGCTTGGAGTCGGGTCGTAGGACCCAGTACTTC	CASSLESGRRTQYF
TRBV4-1	TRBD1	TRBJ1-5	NA	TGCGCCAGCAGCCAAGATCGAGGCGCGACAGGGGGACAGCCCCAGCATTTT	CASSQDRGATGGQPQHF
TRBV3-1/TRBV3-2	TRBD1	TRBJ1-2	NA	TGTGCCAGCAGCCCGTTCTCAGGGGGTGCGGGTAGCTACACCTTC	CASSPFSGGAGSYTF
TRBV5-5	TRBD1	TRBJ1-2	NA	TGTGCCAGCAGCCCACTGACGGGGACAGGGGATGATGGCTACACCTTC	CASSPLTGTGDDGYTF
TRBV4-1	NA	TRBJ2-1	NA	TGCGCCAGCAGCCAAGATACGGTTGAGCAGTTCTTC	CASSQDTVEQFF
TRBV11-2	NA	TRBJ2-5	once	TGTGCCAGCAGCTTGAGCGAGGCTCAAGAGACCCAGTACTTC	CASSLSEAQETQYF
TRBV5-1	TRBD2	TRBJ2-7	NA	TGCGCCAGCAGCTATGAACTGGGACTAGCGGGAGTCGAGCAGTACTTC	CASSYELGLAGVEQYF
TRBV18	TRBD1	TRBJ1-4	once	TGTGCCAGCTCACCCGTCATTGGACAGGGGGCCCTTGCAACTAATGAAAAACTGTTTTTT	CASSPVIGQGALATNEKLFF
TRBV7-9	TRBD2	TRBJ2-7	NA	TGTGCCAGCAGCCGGACTAGCGGGAGGGGATCCTCCTACGAGCAGTACTTC	CASSRTSGRGSSYEQYF
TRBV10-2	TRBD2	TRBJ2-2	NA	TGCGCCAGCAGTGTGCGGGAGTACAGGGAGCTGTTTTTT	CASSVREYRELFF
TRBV3-1/TRBV3-2	NA	TRBJ2-3	NA	TGTGCCAGCACGGAGAATTCCCCCACAGATACGCAGTATTTT	CASTENSPTDTQYF
TRBV5-1	NA	TRBJ1-2	NA	TGCGCCAGCAGCGTGACTGCCTCTAACTATGGCTACACCTTC	CASSVTASNYGYTF
TRBV5-4	NA	TRBJ1-1	NA	TGTGCCAGCAAGAGGGCGGCGAACACTGAAGCTTTCTTT	CASKRAANTEAFF
TRBV11-2	TRBD1	TRBJ2-7	NA	TGTGCCAGCAGCTCCTTACTCAGGGGGCACCACGAGCAGTACTTC	CASSSLLRGHHEQYF